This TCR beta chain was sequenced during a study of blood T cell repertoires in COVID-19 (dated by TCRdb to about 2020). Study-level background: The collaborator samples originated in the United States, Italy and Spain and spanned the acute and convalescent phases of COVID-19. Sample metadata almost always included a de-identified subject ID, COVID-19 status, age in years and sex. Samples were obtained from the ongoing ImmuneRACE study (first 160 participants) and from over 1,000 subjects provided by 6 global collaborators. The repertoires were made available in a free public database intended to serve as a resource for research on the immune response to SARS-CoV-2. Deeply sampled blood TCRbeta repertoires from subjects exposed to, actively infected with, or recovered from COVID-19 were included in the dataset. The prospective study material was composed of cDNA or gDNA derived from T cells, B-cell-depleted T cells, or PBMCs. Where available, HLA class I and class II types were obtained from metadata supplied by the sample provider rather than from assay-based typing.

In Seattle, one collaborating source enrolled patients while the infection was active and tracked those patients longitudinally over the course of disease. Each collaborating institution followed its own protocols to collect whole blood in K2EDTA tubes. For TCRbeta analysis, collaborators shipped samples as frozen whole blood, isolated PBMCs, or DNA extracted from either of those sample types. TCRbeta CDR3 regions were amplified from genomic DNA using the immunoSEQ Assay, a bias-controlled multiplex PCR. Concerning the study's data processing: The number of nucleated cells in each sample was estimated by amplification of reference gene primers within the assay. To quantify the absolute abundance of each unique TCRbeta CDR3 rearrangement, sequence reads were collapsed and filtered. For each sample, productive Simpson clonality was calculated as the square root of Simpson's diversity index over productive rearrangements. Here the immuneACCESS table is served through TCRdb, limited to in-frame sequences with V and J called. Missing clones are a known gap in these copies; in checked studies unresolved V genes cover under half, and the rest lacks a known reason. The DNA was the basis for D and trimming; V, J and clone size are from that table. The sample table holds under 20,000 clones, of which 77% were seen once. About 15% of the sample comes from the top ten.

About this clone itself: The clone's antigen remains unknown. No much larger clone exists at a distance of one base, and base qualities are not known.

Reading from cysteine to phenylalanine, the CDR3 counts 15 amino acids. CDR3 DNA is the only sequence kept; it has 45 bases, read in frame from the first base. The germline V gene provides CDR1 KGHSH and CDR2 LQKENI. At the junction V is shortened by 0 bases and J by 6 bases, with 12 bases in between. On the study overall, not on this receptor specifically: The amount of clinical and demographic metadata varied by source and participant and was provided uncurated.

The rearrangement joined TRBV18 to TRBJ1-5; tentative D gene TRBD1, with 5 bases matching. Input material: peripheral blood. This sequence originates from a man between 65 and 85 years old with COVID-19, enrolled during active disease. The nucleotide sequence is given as TGTGCCAGCTCACCACCGGGGGGGATTGGTCAGCCCCAGCATTTT. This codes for CASSPPGGIGQPQHF.